This TCR beta chain was identified during a study of blood T cell repertoires in COVID-19 (dated by TCRdb to between 2020 and 2021). About the investigation overall: Samples from collaborators originated in the United States, Italy and Spain and spanned both the acute and convalescent phases of COVID-19. The material from the prospective study consisted of cDNA or gDNA derived from T cells, B-cell-depleted T cells, or PBMCs. The dataset comprised deeply sampled blood TCRbeta repertoires from subjects exposed to, actively infected with, or recovered from COVID-19. The repertoires were released in a freely available public database intended as a resource for research on the immune response to SARS-CoV-2. The samples were drawn from two sources: the first 160 participants of the ongoing ImmuneRACE study, and 1,200 or so subjects contributed by 6 global collaborators. A de-identified subject ID, COVID-19 status, age in years and sex were almost always included in the sample metadata. Where available, HLA class I and class II types were taken from metadata supplied by the sample provider and were not determined by assay-based typing.

Findings and caveats that apply to the study as a whole: How much clinical and demographic metadata was included differed by source and by participant, and the metadata was provided uncurated.

This clone was found a few times. Its recognized antigen is unknown. Base qualities are missing; no much larger clone stands one base away. TCRbeta CDR3 regions were amplified from genomic DNA using the immunoSEQ Assay, a bias-controlled multiplex PCR. Per the authors' processing: The number of nucleated cells in each sample was estimated from the amplification of reference gene primers within the assay. Sequence reads were collapsed and filtered to measure the absolute abundance of every unique TCRbeta CDR3 rearrangement. For each sample, productive Simpson clonality was calculated as the square root of Simpson's diversity index over productive rearrangements. TCRdb limited this immuneACCESS table to in-frame rearrangements with V and J called. A share of clones is missing; checked studies link under half to unresolved V genes, and the rest is unexplained. V and J calls and clone size follow that table, whereas D and trimming were derived from the DNA. The sample table lists about 320,000 clones, over 75% of them with a count of one. The ten largest clones add up to approximately 7.9% of the sample.

Collaborating institutions collected whole blood in K2EDTA tubes following their own protocols. Collaborator samples were shipped for TCRbeta analysis as frozen whole blood, isolated PBMCs, or DNA extracted from either sample type. The sequence came from a human donor in a cohort sampled during active COVID-19. The sample taken for sequencing was peripheral blood.

The nucleotide sequence is given as TGTGCCACCAGTGCTAACAGTGAAAAACTGTTTTTT. This codes for CATSANSEKLFF. Recombination joined TRBV24-1 with TRBJ1-4; too little of a D gene remains to name it. At the junction V is shortened by 5 bases and J by 7 bases, with 7 bases in between. Based on the germline V gene, the CDR1 and CDR2 sequences are KGHDR and SFDVKD. The CDR3, cysteine through phenylalanine, is 12 amino acids long. Only CDR3 DNA remains: 36 bases, in frame from the first base.